Following are 5 T cell receptor beta chains from one sample sequenced in a study of blood T cells in healthy people across ages. Then a second PCR, running about 6 to 12 cycles, was carried out with a sample-barcoded 5' primer and a J-beta primer mix. TCRdb reanalysed the 5' RACE reads using MiXCR and keeps one entry per CDR3 protein. This table holds about 1,400,000 distinct CDR3 sequences, around 39% found once. Source material: blood. The receptor set was obtained from a woman under 30 in good health.

The chain recombines TRBV4-1 with TRBJ2-7, with D maybe TRBD1 (6 bases). The CDR3 has 14 amino acids. V was shortened by 1 base and J by 3 bases, with 10 bases between the two germline ends. Looked up from germline, CDR1 is MGHRA and CDR2 is YSYEKL. CDR3 in amino acids: CASSQVQGIYEQYF. In nucleotides, the CDR3 is TGCGCCAGCAGCCAAGTACAGGGTATCTACGAGCAGTACTTC.

This sequence joins TRBV6-1 and TRBJ1-1; 9 bases fit TRBD1. The V segment lost 1 base and the J segment 6 bases; nucleotides outside the gene matches: 3. The length of the CDR3 is 14 residues. CDR1 is MNHNS, CDR2 SASEGT, per germline. In DNA form, the CDR3 reads TGTGCCAGCAGTGAAGGGACAGGGGTGGCTGAAGCTTTCTTT. As protein: CASSEGTGVAEAFF.

This clonotype has just a few counts. The chain employs TRBV12-3 or TRBV12-4 and TRBJ2-5; D is perhaps TRBD2 (6 bases). V dropped 5 bases and J dropped 1 base, with 14 bases sitting between them. The CDR3 has 15 amino acids. CDR3 region: CASSGVADSQETQYF. As DNA, the CDR3 is TGTGCCAGCAGTGGCGTAGCGGACTCCCAAGAGACCCAGTACTTC.

The J gene is TRBJ1-3, the V gene TRBV20-1; a possible D gene is TRBD1 (6 bases). Germline CDR1 DFQATT, CDR2 SNEGSKA (reference sequence). This CDR3 is built from 13 residues. The V gene lost 7 bases and the J gene lost 4 bases, with 14 bases spanning the gap. The CDR3 DNA sequence: TGCAGTGGCAGAACAGGGAACGGAAACACCATATATTTT. Its translation is CSGRTGNGNTIYF.

For this clonotype: At one boundary the junction diverges from the germline segment, which might be a read error. The chain employs TRBV29-1 and TRBJ2-1; the D gene is possibly TRBD1 (5 bases). This CDR3 region has 12 residues. Looked up from germline, CDR1 is SQVTM and CDR2 is ANQGSEA. CDR3 region: CSGNRLYNEQLF. CDR3 nucleotide sequence: TGCAGCGGAAACAGGCTCTACAATGAGCAGTTGTTC.